What follows are 20 T cell receptor beta chains derived from one specimen sequenced in a study of pediatric ulcerative colitis. Assay: immunoSEQ multiplex PCR; the TCRdb copy retains only in-frame clones and omits some. The repertoire holds 55,000 to 65,000 clones, with more than 60% as singletons. The sequenced material came from blood. All receptors derive from a boy under 18 with moderate ulcerative colitis.

V and J are TRBV18 and TRBJ2-1; D call uncertain. The V end was cut by 1 base, the J end by 0 bases, with 10 bases between. The CDR3 is 16 amino acids. Germline V gene lookup returns CDR1 KGHSH and CDR2 LQKENI. The CDR3 DNA reads TGTGCCAGCTCACCACAACGCGGCAGCTCCTACAATGAGCAGTTCTTC. It translates to CASSPQRGSSYNEQFF.

The V and J genes are TRBV5-1 and TRBJ1-2, with D unresolved. Trimming removed 0 bases from V and 4 bases from J, with 7 bases in between. This CDR3 is 13 amino acids long. Germline V lookup: CDR1 SGHRS, CDR2 YFSETQ. The CDR3 sequence is CASSLDGFYGYTF. In DNA, the CDR3 is TGCGCCAGCAGCTTGGATGGTTTCTATGGCTACACCTTC.

V usage is TRBV6-5 and J usage is TRBJ1-5, with a tentative D call TRBD1 (5 bases). The CDR3 runs 14 residues. The V gene's germline CDR1 is MNHEY and CDR2 SVGAGI. V shed 5 bases and J shed 2 bases, with 10 bases lying between them. CDR3 protein: CASSPGTGNQPQHF. For the CDR3, the DNA is TGTGCCAGCAGTCCTGGGACGGGCAATCAGCCCCAGCATTTT.

The gene calls are TRBV5-1 and TRBJ2-7, with 7 bases aligning to TRBD1. The junction had 9 bases not matched to a gene; V was cut back by 4 bases and J by 2 bases. Germline CDR1 reads SGHRS; CDR2 reads YFSETQ. CDR3 size: 15 residues. CDR3 loop: CASSAGTVGTYEQYF. The DNA of the CDR3 is TGCGCCAGCAGCGCCGGGACAGTTGGAACCTACGAGCAGTACTTC.

V usage is TRBV13 and J usage is TRBJ1-3, with 9 bases that match TRBD1. The CDR3 has 15 residues. V trimming: 5 bases; J trimming: 3 bases; junction bases outside the gene matches: 5. Germline V gene sequence: CDR1 PRHDT, CDR2 FYEKMQ (reference sequence). For the CDR3, the DNA is TGTGCCAGCAGCCAGGACAGGGGCGGTGGAAACACCATATATTTT. Residues: CASSQDRGGGNTIYF. Combining the CDR3 with reference TRBV13 and TRBJ1-3 gives the whole variable domain AAGVIQSPRHLIKEKRETATLKCYPIPRHDTVYWYQQGPGQDPQFLISFYEKMQSDKGSIPDRFSAQQFSDYHSELNMSSLELGDSALYFCASSQDRGGGNTIYFGEGSWLTVV.

The rearrangement uses TRBV14 and TRBJ1-3, with unresolved D. Germline lookup yields CDR1 SGHDN and CDR2 FVKESK. The V and J ends lost 1 base and 9 bases respectively, with 13 bases between them. There are 14 residues in the CDR3. The CDR3 protein is CASSQVVGAGTIYF. The CDR3 DNA reads TGTGCCAGCAGCCAAGTGGTGGGAGCAGGCACCATATATTTT. Together with reference TRBV14 and TRBJ1-3, the CDR3 gives the full variable domain: EAGVTQFPSHSVIEKGQTVTLRCDPISGHDNLYWYRRVMGKEIKFLLHFVKESKQDESGMPNNRFLAERTGGTYSTLKVQPAELEDSGVYFCASSQVVGAGTIYFGEGSWLTVV.

The rearrangement joins TRBV9 to TRBJ1-1; no clear D gene. Germline V CDR1 and CDR2: SGDLS, YYNGEE. V was cut by 0 bases and J by 0 bases, with 6 bases left in between. The CDR3 is made up of 14 amino acids. The CDR3: CASSVVGMNTEAFF. The CDR3 DNA sequence: TGTGCCAGCAGCGTAGTGGGGATGAACACTGAAGCTTTCTTT.

This clone was counted a single time. V gene TRBV20-1 combines with J gene TRBJ2-5; D remains ambiguous. There are 11 residues in the CDR3. Trimming took 3 bases from V and 2 from J, leaving 4 bases between them. Germline-derived CDR1 and CDR2 are DFQATT and SNEGSKA (reference sequence). CDR3 loop: CSARNQETQYF. The CDR3, as DNA: TGCAGTGCTAGGAATCAAGAGACCCAGTACTTC.

This clone was detected a few times. Here the CDR3 DNA reads TGTGCCAGCTCACCACGACAGACTGAAGCTTTCTTT. This sequence encodes CASSPRQTEAFF. The V gene is TRBV18, the J gene TRBJ1-1, with D possibly TRBD1 on 5 matching bases. Germline V gives CDR1 KGHSH, CDR2 LQKENI. The CDR3 extends over 12 amino acids. Trimming took 1 base from V and 5 from J, leaving 5 bases between them.

This chain joins TRBV4-2 and TRBJ2-2, with D perhaps TRBD1 (6 bases). The ends were cut back, 4 bases at V and 0 bases at J, with 18 bases in the middle. The V gene's germline CDR1 is LGHNA and CDR2 YNFKEQ. This CDR3 has 18 amino acids. CDR3 amino acids: CASSRGPGQLSNTGELFF. CDR3 sequence (DNA): TGTGCCAGCAGCCGAGGACCCGGACAGCTCTCGAACACCGGGGAGCTGTTTTTT.

The rearrangement uses TRBV15 and TRBJ1-6, with a possible D match to TRBD1 (5 bases). This CDR3 region has 17 residues. Per germline, CDR1 LNHNV and CDR2 YYDKDF (reference sequence). V lost 0 bases and J lost 2, with 11 bases in between. CDR3 in amino acids: CATSRELGATYNSPLHF. In DNA, the CDR3 is TGTGCCACCAGCAGAGAGTTAGGGGCCACCTATAATTCACCCCTCCACTTT.

The chain links TRBV7-8 to TRBJ2-6; possibly TRBD2 for D (5 bases). CDR3 length: 18 amino acids. Germline V gives CDR1 SGHVS, CDR2 FQNEAQ. V lost 1 base, J lost 0 bases, and 13 bases lay in between. Here the CDR3 reads CASSLVGVSHSGANVLTF. CDR3 bases: TGTGCCAGCAGCTTAGTGGGAGTAAGCCACTCTGGGGCCAACGTCCTGACTTTC.

The gene calls are TRBV6-1 and TRBJ1-5; D unresolved. The CDR3 has 14 residues. Germline assignment: CDR1 MNHNS and CDR2 SASEGT. Trimming pared 8 bases from V and 5 bases from J, leaving 16 bases between. CDR3 in amino acids: CASQTLHSDQPQHF. The CDR3 DNA reads TGTGCCAGCCAAACACTGCATTCCGATCAGCCCCAGCATTTT.

This clone occurred once. In DNA, the CDR3 is TGCGCCAGCCGGACCGGGGGAGAATACGAGCAGTACTTC. Protein sequence: CASRTGGEYEQYF. The chain has TRBV10-2 and TRBJ2-7; D is possibly TRBD2 (6 bases). V lost 8 bases and J lost 4, with 15 bases in between. Looked up from germline, CDR1 is WSHSY and CDR2 is SAAADI. The CDR3 is 13 amino acids.

The V gene is TRBV5-4, the J gene TRBJ2-1, with D perhaps assigned TRBD1 or TRBD2 (5 bases each). CDR1 and CDR2 from the germline V gene are SGHNT and YYREEE (reference sequence). The CDR3 is made up of 15 amino acids. Deletions cut 4 bases from V and 6 bases from J, with 17 bases between. The CDR3 region has the DNA TGTGCCAGCAGCCCCGGGACCAGCTACCCCAATGAGCAGTTCTTC. Its protein product is CASSPGTSYPNEQFF.

This sequence joins TRBV19 and TRBJ2-1, with D unclear. The CDR3 has 17 residues. The V gene lost 0 bases and the J gene lost 0 bases, with 12 bases spanning the gap. CDR1 and CDR2 (germline): LNHDA, SQIVND (reference sequence). This CDR3 is CASSIDSAPSSYNEQFF. DNA for the CDR3: TGTGCCAGTAGTATAGATTCCGCTCCGAGCTCCTACAATGAGCAGTTCTTC. Using reference TRBV19 and TRBJ2-1 for the parts outside the CDR3, the full variable domain is DGGITQSPKYLFRKEGQNVTLSCEQNLNHDAMYWYRQDPGQGLRLIYYSQIVNDFQKGDIAEGYSVSREKKESFPLTVTSAQKNPTAFYLCASSIDSAPSSYNEQFFGPGTRLTVL.

This clone showed up just a few times. The sample holds other DNA sequences that translate to the same CDR3. The rearrangement uses TRBV5-1 and TRBJ1-1; no firm D call. The V and J ends lost 0 bases and 1 base respectively, with 7 bases between them. The CDR3 covers 14 residues. In germline, CDR1 is SGHRS, CDR2 YFSETQ. This CDR3 reads CASSLAAANTEAFF. DNA for the CDR3: TGCGCCAGCAGCTTGGCCGCGGCGAACACTGAAGCTTTCTTT.

The J gene is TRBJ2-5, the V gene TRBV29-1, with TRBD1 as a possible D gene (5 bases). CDR1 SQVTM and CDR2 ANQGSEA come from the germline V gene. CDR3 size: 12 residues. V dropped 6 bases and J dropped 1 base, with 9 bases sitting between them. The CDR3 coding sequence is TGCAGCGTAAGACAGTTCCAAGAGACCCAGTACTTC. Amino acid sequence: CSVRQFQETQYF.

This clone was counted a single time. The genes are TRBV29-1 and TRBJ1-1; D possibly corresponds to TRBD1 (6 bases). Germline CDR1 SQVTM, CDR2 ANQGSEA. The CDR3 is 17 residues long. Trimming shortened V by 7 bases and J by 0 bases, and 24 bases separated the two germline ends. In DNA, the CDR3 is TGCAGCGCTAACACGGGGGGCGCAGTTATGATGAACACTGAAGCTTTCTTT. It specifies CSANTGGAVMMNTEAFF.

The V and J genes are TRBV29-1 and TRBJ1-2; a weak D match, TRBD1 (5 bases). The ends were cut back, 7 bases at V and 8 bases at J, with 11 bases in the middle. The CDR3 sequence is 10 residues long. Germline values: CDR1 SQVTM, CDR2 ANQGSEA. The CDR3 region is CSDSGPGYTF. The CDR3 DNA is TGCAGCGATTCAGGGCCGGGCTACACCTTC.